One sample yielded the 29 T cell receptor beta chains listed below, sequenced in a study of response to subunit inactivated influenza vaccine. TCRdb fed the RT-PCR reads into MiXCR, producing one record per CDR3 protein. This table holds 630,000 or so distinct CDR3 sequences, 15% to 18% found once. Sequenced material: PBMCs from blood, taken roughly 12 days after vaccination. Every receptor here comes from a man aged 45-60 years who received an inactivated influenza vaccine.

This clonotype appeared a few times. The chain links TRBV2 to TRBJ1-2; D remains unclear. The length of the CDR3 is 13 residues. Trimming shortened V by 3 bases and J by 4 bases, and 9 bases separated the two germline ends. The V gene's germline CDR1 is SNHLY and CDR2 FYNNEI. As DNA, the CDR3 is TGTGCCAGCAGTGACAGGAAGCTCTATGGCTACACCTTC. This encodes CASSDRKLYGYTF.

This clonotype was observed a few times. The rearrangement joins TRBV7-3 to TRBJ2-1; D might be TRBD1 (5 bases). V was shortened by 2 bases and J by 4 bases, with 12 bases between the two germline ends. This CDR3 contains 15 residues. Germline V gene sequence: CDR1 SGHTA, CDR2 FQGTGA. In DNA form, the CDR3 reads TGTGCCAGCAGCTTATCGCCAGGGCATTACAATGAGCAGTTCTTC. Its protein product is CASSLSPGHYNEQFF.

The chain carries TRBV18 and TRBJ2-5; D is ambiguous. The CDR3 sequence is 15 residues long. Germline CDR1 reads KGHSH; CDR2 reads LQKENI. V was pared by 0 bases and J by 4 bases, with 12 bases between. For the CDR3, the DNA is TGTGCCAGCTCACCACCTAGTAGCTTTCGAGAGACCCAGTACTTC. Translating gives CASSPPSSFRETQYF.

DNA for the CDR3: TGTGCCAGCAGTTGGTTAGAGGGGACCCAGTACTTC. Translated, it gives CASSWLEGTQYF. The rearrangement joins TRBV6-2 or TRBV6-3 to TRBJ2-5, with TRBD2 as a possible D gene (5 bases). Germline CDR1 and CDR2: MNHEY and SVGEGT. V lost 4 bases and J lost 7, with 10 bases in between. CDR3 length: 12 amino acids.

This clonotype was counted only a few times. The chain carries TRBV9 and TRBJ2-1, with 13 bases identical to TRBD2. V lost 3 bases and J lost 1; bases outside the gene matches: 4. Germline-derived CDR1 and CDR2 are SGDLS and YYNGEE. The CDR3 contains 17 residues. The CDR3 DNA reads TGTGCCAGCAGCGCGGGACTAGCGGGGTCTTCCTACAATGAGCAGTTCTTC. It yields the protein CASSAGLAGSSYNEQFF.

In its sample, this clonotype was seen a few times. The gene calls are TRBV5-1 and TRBJ1-5; 7 bases map to TRBD1. Germline CDR1 and CDR2: SGHRS and YFSETQ. After removal of 0 bases from V and 10 bases from J, the junction contained 10 bases not matched to a gene. The CDR3 spans 15 residues. CDR3 protein: CASSLGEGAREPQHF. The CDR3 bases are TGCGCCAGCAGCTTGGGTGAGGGGGCTCGGGAACCCCAGCATTTT.

This clonotype showed up many times. The chain has TRBV2 and TRBJ2-3, with 8 nucleotides matching TRBD1. Germline V gene data show CDR1 as SNHLY and CDR2 as FYNNEI. CDR3 length equals 16 residues. The J segment lost 1 base and the V segment lost 3 bases, leaving 6 bases of the junction unmatched. Written as DNA, the CDR3 is TGTGCCAGCAGTGATAATCGGGGACAGGGCACAGATACGCAGTATTTT. This encodes CASSDNRGQGTDTQYF. Full variable domain (rest looked up from reference TRBV2 and TRBJ2-3): EPEVTQTPSHQVTQMGQEVILRCVPISNHLYFYWYRQILGQKVEFLVSFYNNEISEKSEIFDDQFSVERPDGSNFTLKIRSTKLEDSAMYFCASSDNRGQGTDTQYFGPGTRLTVL.

J is TRBJ1-2 and V is TRBV28; D perhaps matches TRBD1 (6 bases). With 6 bases removed from V and 8 bases from J, the gap between germline ends came to 19 bases. The germline gives CDR1 MDHEN, CDR2 SYDVKM. There are 14 residues in the CDR3. The CDR3 DNA is TGTGCCAGCAGACCCCCCGGGACACCGGAAGGCTACACCTTC. It is translated as CASRPPGTPEGYTF.

V is TRBV10-3 and J is TRBJ2-1, with TRBD2 matching over 9 bases. V lost 2 bases and J lost 4; bases outside the gene matches: 9. The CDR3 runs to 17 residues. The V gene's germline CDR1 is ENHRY and CDR2 SYGVKD. CDR3 DNA: TGTGCCATCAGTGAGAAGGAGGCGGGAGGGCCGTACAATGAGCAGTTCTTC. Translation gives CAISEKEAGGPYNEQFF.

A note on this clonotype: A much larger clone sits a single nucleotide away, making a read error possible. This chain uses TRBV5-1 with TRBJ2-7; TRBD2 agrees at 8 bases. The J segment lost 11 bases and the V segment lost 4 bases, leaving 17 bases of the junction unmatched. Germline lookup yields CDR1 SGHRS and CDR2 YFSETQ. This CDR3 has 15 residues. CDR3 bases: TGCGCCAGCAGCCCGGGAGGGGTGACTACCCCTGGGGAGTACTTC. Its translation is CASSPGGVTTPGEYF.

The J gene is TRBJ2-5, the V gene TRBV7-9, with D perhaps matching TRBD2 (7 bases). The CDR3 loop spans 15 amino acids. V was cut by 5 bases and J by 5 bases, with 18 bases left in between. Germline assignment: CDR1 SEHNR and CDR2 FQNEAQ (reference sequence). For the CDR3, the DNA is TGTGCCAGCAGCCTTTCAAGGGGGGGTAGGGAGACCCAGTACTTC. It codes for CASSLSRGGRETQYF.

In its sample, this clonotype was seen many times. This chain connects TRBV12-3 or TRBV12-4 to TRBJ2-1; 9 positions agree with TRBD1. Trimming at V came to 2 bases and at J to 3 bases, leaving 5 bases not matched to a gene. This CDR3 has 16 residues. The CDR3 DNA follows: TGTGCCAGCAGTTTATCCGGGACAGGGTTCTACAATGAGCAGTTCTTC. Its translation is CASSLSGTGFYNEQFF.

This clonotype occurred a few times. The J gene is TRBJ1-1, the V gene TRBV7-9, with TRBD1 matching over 9 bases. The CDR3 runs 13 residues. Trimming removed 3 bases from V and 10 bases from J; junction bases left unmatched: 6. Germline V gene sequence: CDR1 SEHNR, CDR2 FQNEAQ (reference sequence). CDR3 DNA: TGTGCCAGCAGCTTTTCCGGGACAGGGCTAGCTTTCTTT. Translation gives CASSFSGTGLAFF.

In this sample, this clonotype turned up many times. The chain employs TRBV29-1 and TRBJ2-3; TRBD1 is a possible D gene (6 bases). V was cut by 6 bases and J by 2 bases, with 15 bases left in between. The germline CDR1 and CDR2 sequences are SQVTM and ANQGSEA. The CDR3 is 14 residues long. DNA of the CDR3: TGCAGCGTGTCCAGCCGGGACAACACAGATACGCAGTATTTT. Protein sequence: CSVSSRDNTDTQYF.

The V gene is TRBV20-1, the J gene TRBJ2-1; 7 positions agree with TRBD2. V lost 5 bases to trimming and J lost 3 bases; unmatched junction nucleotides: 10. This CDR3 comprises 15 residues. Germline V gene lookup returns CDR1 DFQATT and CDR2 SNEGSKA (reference sequence). The CDR3 region is CSAGPGSGRYNEQFF. CDR3 sequence (DNA): TGCAGTGCTGGCCCTGGTAGCGGGCGCTACAATGAGCAGTTCTTC.

V gene TRBV5-1 combines with J gene TRBJ2-7; D tentatively reads TRBD1 or TRBD2 (5 bases each). The CDR3 covers 14 residues. Germline CDR1 is SGHRS and CDR2 is YFSETQ. The germline V and J ends were trimmed by 1 base and 2 bases, with 10 bases remaining between them. The CDR3 loop reads CASSLLGTAYEQYF. CDR3 in DNA: TGCGCCAGCAGCTTGCTCGGGACCGCCTACGAGCAGTACTTC. Supplemented by reference TRBV5-1 and TRBJ2-7, the full variable domain reads KAGVTQTPRYLIKTRGQQVTLSCSPISGHRSVSWYQQTPGQGLQFLFEYFSETQRNKGNFPGRFSGRQFSNSRSEMNVSTLELGDSALYLCASSLLGTAYEQYFGPGTRLTVT.

The chain uses TRBV28 and TRBJ1-6; D not certain. Germline assignment: CDR1 MDHEN and CDR2 SYDVKM. The CDR3 is 14 amino acids. Trimming cost V 7 bases and J 4 bases, with 11 bases left between them. CDR3 in amino acids: CASMGKPYNSPLHF. The CDR3 nucleotides read TGTGCCAGCATGGGGAAACCATATAATTCACCCCTCCACTTT.

This clonotype was detected a few times. The rearrangement links TRBV15 to TRBJ1-5; D is possibly TRBD1 (6 bases). The CDR3 has 13 amino acids. V was clipped by 5 bases and J by 9 bases, with 14 bases between them. From germline, CDR1 is LNHNV and CDR2 YYDKDF (reference sequence). The CDR3, as DNA: TGTGCCACCAGCCCGGGAGGGGGTGGGCCCCAGCATTTT. This sequence encodes CATSPGGGGPQHF.

The V gene is TRBV7-9, the J gene TRBJ2-2; D is unresolved. Trimming cost V 5 bases and J 6 bases, with 13 bases left between them. CDR1 and CDR2 from the germline V gene are SEHNR and FQNEAQ (reference sequence). The CDR3 spans 14 residues. In nucleotides, the CDR3 is TGTGCCAGCAGCCTCCGGGCGGTATCCGGGGAGCTGTTTTTT. Amino acids: CASSLRAVSGELFF.

This clonotype came up a few times. This chain uses TRBV12-3 or TRBV12-4 with TRBJ2-7; D uncertain. Trimming took 3 bases from V and 3 from J, leaving 9 bases between them. This CDR3 comprises 13 residues. The CDR3 sequence is CASSFSRLYEQYF. Written as DNA, the CDR3 is TGTGCCAGCAGTTTCTCCAGGCTCTACGAGCAGTACTTC.

This chain links TRBV20-1 with TRBJ1-5; TRBD1 is a possible D gene (5 bases). Germline CDR1 DFQATT, CDR2 SNEGSKA (reference sequence). The CDR3 sequence is 14 residues long. V gave up 6 bases and J gave up 4 bases, with 16 bases separating them. DNA of the CDR3: TGCAGTGCAAAGACCCTAAAGGGGAATCAGCCCCAGCATTTT. Its protein product is CSAKTLKGNQPQHF.

This chain joins TRBV6-2 or TRBV6-3 and TRBJ2-1, with D unresolved. Germline lookup yields CDR1 MNHEY and CDR2 SVGEGT. The CDR3 has 16 amino acids. Trimming pared 5 bases from V and 0 bases from J, leaving 14 bases between. The CDR3 reads CASSEFRASSYNEQFF. CDR3 nucleotides: TGTGCCAGCAGTGAGTTTAGGGCCAGCTCCTACAATGAGCAGTTCTTC.

This rearrangement joins TRBV11-2 to TRBJ2-1; TRBD1 matches at 7 bases. The CDR3 totals 14 residues. The V segment lost 2 bases and the J segment 11 bases; nucleotides outside the gene matches: 9. CDR1 SGHAT and CDR2 FQNNGV come from the germline V gene. CDR3 sequence: CASSLTEGQFQQFF. The CDR3 DNA sequence: TGTGCCAGCAGCTTAACCGAGGGACAGTTTCAGCAGTTCTTC.

J is TRBJ2-3 and V is TRBV20-1; D not resolved. The V end was cut by 0 bases, the J end by 0 bases, with 13 bases between. Germline CDR1 is DFQATT and CDR2 is SNEGSKA (reference sequence). This CDR3 contains 16 residues. The CDR3 nucleotides read TGCAGTGCTAGAGATACCTCTATCGATAGCACAGATACGCAGTATTTT. Its translation is CSARDTSIDSTDTQYF.

In this sample, this clonotype turned up a few times. The chain combines TRBV6-2 or TRBV6-3 with TRBJ2-7, with TRBD1 matching 10 bases. V shed 7 bases and J 5 bases; nucleotides not matched to a gene: 5. Germline CDR1 MNHEY, CDR2 SVGEGT. This CDR3 region has 13 residues. The CDR3, as DNA: TGTGCCAGCACATCGACAGGGGGCGACGAGCAGTACTTC. Translated, it gives CASTSTGGDEQYF.

V gene TRBV11-2 combines with J gene TRBJ2-1, with 9 bases matching TRBD1. The CDR3 covers 13 residues. V shed 4 bases and J 9 bases; nucleotides not matched to a gene: 4. The germline V gene encodes CDR1 SGHAT and CDR2 FQNNGV. The DNA for the CDR3 is TGTGCCAGCAGCTGGACAGGGGTTGGTGAGCAGTTCTTC. This translates into CASSWTGVGEQFF.

This clonotype was seen only a few times. The rearrangement uses TRBV10-3 and TRBJ2-7; 7 nucleotides match TRBD1. The CDR3 covers 16 residues. From germline, CDR1 is ENHRY and CDR2 SYGVKD. V shed 2 bases and J 0 bases; nucleotides not matched to a gene: 7. This chain's CDR3 is CAISEQGQIPSYEQYF. CDR3 sequence (DNA): TGTGCCATCAGTGAGCAGGGACAGATACCCTCCTACGAGCAGTACTTC.

The gene calls are TRBV5-6 and TRBJ2-1, with D uncertain. V was shortened by 2 bases and J by 3 bases, with 15 bases between the two germline ends. The germline V gene has CDR1 SGHDT and CDR2 YYEEEE. The CDR3 is 16 amino acids. The CDR3 protein is CASSFRPLADYNEQFF. Written as DNA, the CDR3 is TGTGCCAGCAGCTTTCGACCGTTGGCCGACTACAATGAGCAGTTCTTC.

This clonotype appeared a few times. The rearrangement uses TRBV4-1 and TRBJ2-2, with 7 bases lining up with TRBD2. Trimming took 0 bases from V and 0 from J; bases not matched to a gene: 10. This CDR3 is 19 amino acids long. Germline CDR1 reads MGHRA; CDR2 reads YSYEKL. CDR3 amino acids: CASSQEVGGSYANTGELFF. The CDR3 DNA is TGCGCCAGCAGCCAAGAAGTCGGCGGGAGTTACGCGAACACCGGGGAGCTGTTTTTT.